This T cell receptor (beta chain) was identified in a study of OX40 agonist ivuxolimab in advanced cancers. Measured with immunoSEQ multiplex PCR; TCRdb has only the in-frame clones, and not every one. Of over 20,000 clones in the sample, around 85% were seen once. V lost 3 bases, J lost 5 bases, and 18 bases lay in between. The CDR3 extends over 15 amino acids. The germline V gene encodes CDR1 SGHRS and CDR2 YFSETQ. The rearrangement joins TRBV5-1 to TRBJ2-7; D ambiguous. The origin of this receptor is an adult with an advanced solid tumor such as melanoma, head and neck, liver or kidney cancer. Sequencing was performed on CD4+ or CD8+ T cells sorted from blood, taken in a trial of the OX40 agonist ivuxolimab. For the CDR3, the DNA is TGCGCCAGCAGCTCGCACCACTCTCCCCCCCACGAGCAGTACTTC. This gives the protein CASSSHHSPPHEQYF. Complete variable domain (other parts from reference TRBV5-1 and TRBJ2-7): KAGVTQTPRYLIKTRGQQVTLSCSPISGHRSVSWYQQTPGQGLQFLFEYFSETQRNKGNFPGRFSGRQFSNSRSEMNVSTLELGDSALYLCASSSHHSPPHEQYFGPGTRLTVT.